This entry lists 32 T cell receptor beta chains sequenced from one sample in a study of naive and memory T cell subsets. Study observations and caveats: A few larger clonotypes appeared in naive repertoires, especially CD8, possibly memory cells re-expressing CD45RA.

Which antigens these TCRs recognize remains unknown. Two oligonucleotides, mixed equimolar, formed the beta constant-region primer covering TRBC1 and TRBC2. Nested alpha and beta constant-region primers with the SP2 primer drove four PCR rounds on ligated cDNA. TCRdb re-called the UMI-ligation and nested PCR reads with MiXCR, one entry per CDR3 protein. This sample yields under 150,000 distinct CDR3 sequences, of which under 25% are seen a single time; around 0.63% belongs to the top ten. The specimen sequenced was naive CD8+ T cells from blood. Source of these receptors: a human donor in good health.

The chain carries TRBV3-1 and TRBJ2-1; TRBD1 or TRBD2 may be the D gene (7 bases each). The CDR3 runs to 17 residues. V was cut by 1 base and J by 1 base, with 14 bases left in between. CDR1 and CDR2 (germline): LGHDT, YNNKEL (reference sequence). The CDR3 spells CASSQVGGGISYNEQFF. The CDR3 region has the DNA TGTGCCAGCAGCCAAGTGGGAGGGGGCATATCCTACAATGAGCAGTTCTTC.

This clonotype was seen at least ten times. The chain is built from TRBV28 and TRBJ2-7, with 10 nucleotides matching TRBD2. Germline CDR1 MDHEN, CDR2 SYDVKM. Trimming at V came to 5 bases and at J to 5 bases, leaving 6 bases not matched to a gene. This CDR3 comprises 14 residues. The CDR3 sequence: CASSLRTSGHEQYF. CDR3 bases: TGTGCCAGCAGTCTGCGGACTAGCGGACACGAGCAGTACTTC.

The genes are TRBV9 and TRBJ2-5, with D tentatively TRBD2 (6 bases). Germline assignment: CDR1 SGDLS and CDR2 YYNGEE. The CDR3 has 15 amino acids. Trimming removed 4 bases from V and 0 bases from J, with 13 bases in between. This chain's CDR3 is CASSPTSNHQETQYF. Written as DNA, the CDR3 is TGTGCCAGCAGCCCAACTAGCAACCACCAAGAGACCCAGTACTTC.

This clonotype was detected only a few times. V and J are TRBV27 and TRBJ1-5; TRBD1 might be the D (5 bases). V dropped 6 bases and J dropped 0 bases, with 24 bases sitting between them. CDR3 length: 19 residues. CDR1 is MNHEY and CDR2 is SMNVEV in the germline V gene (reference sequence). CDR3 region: CASRRNFRQGFDSNQPQHF. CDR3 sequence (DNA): TGTGCCAGCAGGAGAAATTTCCGTCAGGGATTCGATAGCAATCAGCCCCAGCATTTT.

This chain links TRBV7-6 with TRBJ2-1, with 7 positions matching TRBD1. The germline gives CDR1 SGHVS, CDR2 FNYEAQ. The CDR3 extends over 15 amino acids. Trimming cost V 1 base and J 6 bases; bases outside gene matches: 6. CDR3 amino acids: CASSLETGQVNEQFF. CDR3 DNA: TGTGCCAGCAGCTTAGAGACAGGGCAGGTCAATGAGCAGTTCTTC.

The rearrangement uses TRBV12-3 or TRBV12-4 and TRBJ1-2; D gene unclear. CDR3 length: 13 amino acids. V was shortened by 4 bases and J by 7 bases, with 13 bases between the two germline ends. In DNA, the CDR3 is TGTGCCAGCAGTTCCCCCTTGGGGTTTGGCTACACCTTC. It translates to CASSSPLGFGYTF.

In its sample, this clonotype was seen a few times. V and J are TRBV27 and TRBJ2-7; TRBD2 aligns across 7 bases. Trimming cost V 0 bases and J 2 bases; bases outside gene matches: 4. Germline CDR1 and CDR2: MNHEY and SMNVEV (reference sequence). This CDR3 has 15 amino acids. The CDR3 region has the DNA TGTGCCAGCAGTTTATCTGCTAGCGGAACCTACGAGCAGTACTTC. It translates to CASSLSASGTYEQYF.

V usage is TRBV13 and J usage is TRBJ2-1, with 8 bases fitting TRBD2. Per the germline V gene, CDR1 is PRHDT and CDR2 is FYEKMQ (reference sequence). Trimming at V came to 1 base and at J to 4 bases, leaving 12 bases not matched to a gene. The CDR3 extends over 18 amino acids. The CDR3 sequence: CASSLDVAGGSFYNEQFF. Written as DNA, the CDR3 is TGTGCCAGCAGCTTAGATGTCGCGGGAGGAAGCTTTTACAATGAGCAGTTCTTC.

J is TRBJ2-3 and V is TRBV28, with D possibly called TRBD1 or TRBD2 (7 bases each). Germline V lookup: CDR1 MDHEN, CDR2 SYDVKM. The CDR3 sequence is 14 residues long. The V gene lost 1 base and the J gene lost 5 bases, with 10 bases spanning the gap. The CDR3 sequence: CASSLFRGGDTQYF. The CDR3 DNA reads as TGTGCCAGCAGTTTATTCAGGGGGGGAGATACGCAGTATTTT.

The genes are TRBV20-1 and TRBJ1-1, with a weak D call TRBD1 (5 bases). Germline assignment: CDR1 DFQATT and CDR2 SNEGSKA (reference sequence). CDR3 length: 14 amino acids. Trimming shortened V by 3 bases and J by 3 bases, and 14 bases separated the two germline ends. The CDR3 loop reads CSARGGHWDTEAFF. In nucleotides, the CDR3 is TGCAGTGCTAGGGGCGGACACTGGGACACTGAAGCTTTCTTT.

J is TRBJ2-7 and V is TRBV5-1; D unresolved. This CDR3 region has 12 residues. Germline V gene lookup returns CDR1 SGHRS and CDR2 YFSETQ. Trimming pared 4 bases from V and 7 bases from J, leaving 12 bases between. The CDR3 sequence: CASSPEAGEQYF. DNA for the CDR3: TGCGCCAGCAGCCCCGAGGCCGGGGAGCAGTACTTC.

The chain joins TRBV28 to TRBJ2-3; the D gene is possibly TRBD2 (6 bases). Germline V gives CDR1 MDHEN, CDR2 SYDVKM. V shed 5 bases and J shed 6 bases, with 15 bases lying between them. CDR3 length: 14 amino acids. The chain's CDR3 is CASSAEGLRDTQYF. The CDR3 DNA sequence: TGTGCCAGCAGTGCGGAGGGTTTACGGGATACGCAGTATTTT.

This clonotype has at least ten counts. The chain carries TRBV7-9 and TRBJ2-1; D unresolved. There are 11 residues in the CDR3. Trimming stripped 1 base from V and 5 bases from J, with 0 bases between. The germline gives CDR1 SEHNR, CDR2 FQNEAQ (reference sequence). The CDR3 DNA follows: TGTGCCAGCAGCTTAGACAATGAGCAGTTCTTC. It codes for CASSLDNEQFF. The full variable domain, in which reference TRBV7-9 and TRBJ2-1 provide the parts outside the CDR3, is DTGVSQNPRHKITKRGQNVTFRCDPISEHNRLYWYRQTLGQGPEFLTYFQNEAQLEKSRLLSDRFSAERPKGSFSTLEIQRTEQGDSAMYLCASSLDNEQFFGPGTRLTVL.

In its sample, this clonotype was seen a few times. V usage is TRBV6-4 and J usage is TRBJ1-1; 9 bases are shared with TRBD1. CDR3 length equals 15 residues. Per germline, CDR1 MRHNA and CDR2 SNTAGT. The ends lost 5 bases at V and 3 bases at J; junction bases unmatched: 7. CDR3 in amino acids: CASSKDRGEDTEAFF. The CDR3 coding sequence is TGTGCCAGCAGTAAGGACAGGGGCGAGGACACTGAAGCTTTCTTT.

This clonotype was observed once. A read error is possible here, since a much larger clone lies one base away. This chain's CDR3 is CASTLINRGGSEAFF. DNA of the CDR3: TGTGCCAGCACCCTAATAAACAGGGGAGGGTCTGAAGCTTTCTTT. The chain carries TRBV28 and TRBJ1-1, with 7 bases fitting TRBD1. The CDR3 covers 15 residues. Unmatched junction bases numbered 14, after V lost 7 bases and J lost 6 bases. Germline V gives CDR1 MDHEN, CDR2 SYDVKM.

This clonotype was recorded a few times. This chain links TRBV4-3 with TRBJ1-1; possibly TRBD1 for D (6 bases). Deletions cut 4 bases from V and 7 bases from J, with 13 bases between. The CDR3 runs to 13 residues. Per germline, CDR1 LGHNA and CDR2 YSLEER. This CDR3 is CASSPTGLGEAFF. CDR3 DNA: TGCGCCAGCAGCCCAACAGGGCTCGGTGAAGCTTTCTTT.

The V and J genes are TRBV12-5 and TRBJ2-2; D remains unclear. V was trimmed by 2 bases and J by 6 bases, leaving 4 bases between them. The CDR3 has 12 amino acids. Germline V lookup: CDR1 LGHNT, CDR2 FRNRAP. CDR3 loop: CASGLFPGELFF. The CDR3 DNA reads TGTGCTAGTGGTTTGTTCCCCGGGGAGCTGTTTTTT.

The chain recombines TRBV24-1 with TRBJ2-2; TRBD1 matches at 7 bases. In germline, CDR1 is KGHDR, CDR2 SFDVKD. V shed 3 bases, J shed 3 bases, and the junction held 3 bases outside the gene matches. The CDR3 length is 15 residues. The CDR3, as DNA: TGTGCCACCAGTGATAGGCAGGGGGACACCGGGGAGCTGTTTTTT. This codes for CATSDRQGDTGELFF.

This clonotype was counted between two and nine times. DNA of the CDR3: TGTGCCAGCAGCTGGACCCGACAGACCAATGAGCAGTTCTTC. Translated, it gives CASSWTRQTNEQFF. The V call is TRBV7-9, the J call TRBJ2-1; the D gene is possibly TRBD1 (5 bases). Deletions cut 4 bases from V and 6 bases from J, with 13 bases between. Looked up from germline, CDR1 is SEHNR and CDR2 is FQNEAQ (reference sequence). The CDR3 extends over 14 amino acids.

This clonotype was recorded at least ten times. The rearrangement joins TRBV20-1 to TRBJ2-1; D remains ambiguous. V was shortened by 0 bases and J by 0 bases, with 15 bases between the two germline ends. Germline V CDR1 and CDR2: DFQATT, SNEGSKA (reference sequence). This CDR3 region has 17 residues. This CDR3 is CSARDGVASSSYNEQFF. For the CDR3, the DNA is TGCAGTGCTAGAGATGGGGTGGCGAGTAGCTCCTACAATGAGCAGTTCTTC.

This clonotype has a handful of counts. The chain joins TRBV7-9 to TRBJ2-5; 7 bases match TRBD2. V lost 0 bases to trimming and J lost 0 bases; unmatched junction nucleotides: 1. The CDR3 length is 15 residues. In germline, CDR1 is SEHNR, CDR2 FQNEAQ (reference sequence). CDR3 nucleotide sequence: TGTGCCAGCAGCTTAGCGGGACTAAACCAAGAGACCCAGTACTTC. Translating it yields CASSLAGLNQETQYF.

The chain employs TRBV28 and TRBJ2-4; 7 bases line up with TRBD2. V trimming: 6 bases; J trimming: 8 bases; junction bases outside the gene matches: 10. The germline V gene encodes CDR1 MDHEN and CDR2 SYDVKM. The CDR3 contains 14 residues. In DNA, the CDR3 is TGTGCCAGCAGCCCGGAGGGCCGGGGGGACATTCAGTACTTC. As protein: CASSPEGRGDIQYF.

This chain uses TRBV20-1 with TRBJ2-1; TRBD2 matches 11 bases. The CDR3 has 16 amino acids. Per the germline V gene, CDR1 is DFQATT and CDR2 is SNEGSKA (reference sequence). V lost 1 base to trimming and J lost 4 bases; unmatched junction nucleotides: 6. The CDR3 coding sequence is TGCAGTGCTAGAGTTGATACTAGCGGGAGATACAATGAGCAGTTCTTC. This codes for CSARVDTSGRYNEQFF.

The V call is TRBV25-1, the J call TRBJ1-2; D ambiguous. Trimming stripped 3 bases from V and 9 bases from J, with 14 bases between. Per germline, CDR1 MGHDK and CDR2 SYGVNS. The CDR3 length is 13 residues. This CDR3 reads CASSEMKEVSYTF. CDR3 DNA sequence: TGTGCCAGCAGTGAGATGAAAGAGGTTAGCTACACCTTC.

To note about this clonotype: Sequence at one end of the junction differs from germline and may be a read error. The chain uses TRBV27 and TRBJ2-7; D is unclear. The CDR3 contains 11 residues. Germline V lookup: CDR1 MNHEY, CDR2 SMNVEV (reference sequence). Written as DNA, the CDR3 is TGTGCCAGCGGGATAAGGACCGAGCAGTACTTT. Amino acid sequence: CASGIRTEQYF.

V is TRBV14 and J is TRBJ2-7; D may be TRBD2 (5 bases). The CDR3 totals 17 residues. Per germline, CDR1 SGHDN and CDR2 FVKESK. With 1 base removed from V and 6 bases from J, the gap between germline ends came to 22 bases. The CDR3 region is CASSQGAFGRIVGEQYF. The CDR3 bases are TGTGCCAGCAGCCAAGGGGCATTTGGGAGAATCGTGGGCGAGCAGTACTTC.

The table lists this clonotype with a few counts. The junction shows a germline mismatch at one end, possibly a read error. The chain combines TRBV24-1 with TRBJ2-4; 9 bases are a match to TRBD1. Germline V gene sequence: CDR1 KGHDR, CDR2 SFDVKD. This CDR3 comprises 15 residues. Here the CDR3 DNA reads TGTGCCACAAGTGGACAGGGGAATTTCAAAAACATTCAGTACTTC. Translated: CATSGQGNFKNIQYF.

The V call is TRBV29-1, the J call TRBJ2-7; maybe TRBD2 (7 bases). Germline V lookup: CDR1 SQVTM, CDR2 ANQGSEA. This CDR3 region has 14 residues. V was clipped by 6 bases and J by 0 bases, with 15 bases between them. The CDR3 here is CSVPGASGSYEQYF. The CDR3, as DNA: TGCAGCGTCCCAGGGGCTAGCGGCTCCTACGAGCAGTACTTC.

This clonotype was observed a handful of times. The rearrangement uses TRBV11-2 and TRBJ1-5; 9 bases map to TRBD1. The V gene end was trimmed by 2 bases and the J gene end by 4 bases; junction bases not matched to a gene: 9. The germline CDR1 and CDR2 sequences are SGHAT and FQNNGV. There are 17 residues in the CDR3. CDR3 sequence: CASSLWPEDRGNQPQHF. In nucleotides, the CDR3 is TGTGCCAGCAGCTTATGGCCCGAGGACAGGGGAAATCAGCCCCAGCATTTT.

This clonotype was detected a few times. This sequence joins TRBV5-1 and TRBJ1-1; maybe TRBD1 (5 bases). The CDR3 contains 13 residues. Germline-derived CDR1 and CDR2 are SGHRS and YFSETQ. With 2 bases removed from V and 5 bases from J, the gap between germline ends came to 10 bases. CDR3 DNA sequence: TGCGCCAGCAGCTTTGGGGGGGAGACTGAAGCTTTCTTT. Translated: CASSFGGETEAFF.

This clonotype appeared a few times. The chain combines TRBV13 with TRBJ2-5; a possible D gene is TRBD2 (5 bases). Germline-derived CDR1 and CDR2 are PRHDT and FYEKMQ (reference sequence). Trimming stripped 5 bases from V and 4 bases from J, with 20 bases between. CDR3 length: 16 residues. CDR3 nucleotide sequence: TGTGCCAGCAGCACCGCGACTTCGGGCGAGGGAGAGACCCAGTACTTC. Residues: CASSTATSGEGETQYF.

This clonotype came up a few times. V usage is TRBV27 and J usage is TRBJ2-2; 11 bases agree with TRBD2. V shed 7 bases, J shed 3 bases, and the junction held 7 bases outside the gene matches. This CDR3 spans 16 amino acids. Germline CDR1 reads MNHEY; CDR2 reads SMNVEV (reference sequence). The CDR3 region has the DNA TGTGCCAGCAAATTAGCGGGAGGGCCGTACACCGGGGAGCTGTTTTTT. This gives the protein CASKLAGGPYTGELFF.